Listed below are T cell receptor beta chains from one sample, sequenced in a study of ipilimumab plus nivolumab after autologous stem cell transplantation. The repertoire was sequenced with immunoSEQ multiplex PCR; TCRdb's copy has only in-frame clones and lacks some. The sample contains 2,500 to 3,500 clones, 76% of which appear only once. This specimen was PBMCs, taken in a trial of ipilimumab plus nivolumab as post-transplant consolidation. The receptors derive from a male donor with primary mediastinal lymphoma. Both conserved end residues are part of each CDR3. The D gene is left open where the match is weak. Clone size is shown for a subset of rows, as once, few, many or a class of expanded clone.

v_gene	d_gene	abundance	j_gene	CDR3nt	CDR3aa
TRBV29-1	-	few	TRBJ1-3	TGCAGCGGGCTGGGGAACACCGGCCCAGAAAGCACCATATATTTT	CSGLGNTGPESTIYF
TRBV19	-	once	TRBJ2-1	TGTGCCAGTAGTGGGAGAGACGCTCGCAATGAGCAGTTCTTC	CASSGRDARNEQFF
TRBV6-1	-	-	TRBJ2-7	TGTGCCAGCCTCGGAAGGAGGTCCGACAGCGAGCAGTACTTC	CASLGRRSDSEQYF
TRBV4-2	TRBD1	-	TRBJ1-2	TGTGCCAGCAGCTCCCAAGGGACAGGCAACTATGGCTACACCTTC	CASSSQGTGNYGYTF
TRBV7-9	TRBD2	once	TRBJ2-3	TGTGCCAGCAGCTTAGTTAGCGGGGGCCTCACAGATACGCAGTATTTT	CASSLVSGGLTDTQYF
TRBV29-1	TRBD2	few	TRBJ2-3	TGCAGCGTTGAAGGGGGCTACGGGACTAGCGGGGGCGGTGATACGCAGTATTTT	CSVEGGYGTSGGGDTQYF
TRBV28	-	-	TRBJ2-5	TGTGCCAGCAGTTTTCGACGAGCCGCCGGTGAGACCCAGTACTTC	CASSFRRAAGETQYF
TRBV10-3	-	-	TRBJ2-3	TGTGCCGCATCCCGAGGCCTCGAGTGGGAGAATACGCAGTATTTT	CAASRGLEWENTQYF
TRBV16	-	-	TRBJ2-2	TGTGCCAGCAGCCCAGACCTAGGGGTGACCGGGGAGCTGTTTTTT	CASSPDLGVTGELFF
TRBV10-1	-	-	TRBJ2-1	TGCGCCAGCAGTAACCAGCTGGGGTACAATGAGCAGTTCTTC	CASSNQLGYNEQFF
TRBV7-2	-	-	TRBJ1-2	TGTGCCAGCAGCTTAGGGGGTAGCTATGGCTACACCTTC	CASSLGGSYGYTF
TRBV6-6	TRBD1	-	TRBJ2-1	TGTGCCAGCAGCCGGGACAGGGGTGTCCATGAGCAGTTCTTC	CASSRDRGVHEQFF
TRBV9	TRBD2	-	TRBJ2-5	TGTGCCAGCAGCGTGACTAGCGGGAGAGAAGAGACCCAGTACTTC	CASSVTSGREETQYF
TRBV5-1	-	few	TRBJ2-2	TGCGCCAGCAGCAGGGACGCGAACACCGGGGAGCTGTTTTTT	CASSRDANTGELFF
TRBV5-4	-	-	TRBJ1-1	TGTGCCAGCAGCTTGGGAGGGGAGCGTGAAGCTTTCTTT	CASSLGGEREAFF
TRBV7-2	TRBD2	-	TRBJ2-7	TGTGCCAGCAGCGCGTCTAGCGGGGGGGCCGGTCGGCAGGACTTC	CASSASSGGAGRQDF
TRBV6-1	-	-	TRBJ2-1	TGTGCCAGCAGTGACGCGGGACGGAATGAGCAGTTCTTC	CASSDAGRNEQFF
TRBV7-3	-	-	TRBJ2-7	TGTGCCAGCAGCTTACAGTACGGCTCCTACGAGCAGTACTTC	CASSLQYGSYEQYF
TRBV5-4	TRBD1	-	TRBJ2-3	TGTGCCAGCAGCGGGGGACAGGCGAGCACAGATACGCAGTATTTT	CASSGGQASTDTQYF
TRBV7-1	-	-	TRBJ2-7	TGTGCCAGCAGCTTAGGGCTAGCCGTTACCGAGCAGTACTTC	CASSLGLAVTEQYF
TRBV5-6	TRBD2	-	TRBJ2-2	TGTGCCAGCAGCTTGGGGCGACTAGCGGGGGCGAACACCGGGGAGCTGTTTTTT	CASSLGRLAGANTGELFF
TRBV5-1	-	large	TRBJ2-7	TGCGCCAGCAGCTCTGTCCCAGACTCCTACGAGCAGTACTTC	CASSSVPDSYEQYF
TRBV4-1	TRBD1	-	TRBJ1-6	TGCGCCAGCAGCCAAGTGGACAGGGGATATTCACCCCTCCACTTT	CASSQVDRGYSPLHF
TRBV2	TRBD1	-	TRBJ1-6	TGTGCCAGCAGTGAAGGGACAGGGAATAATTCACCCCTCCACTTT	CASSEGTGNNSPLHF
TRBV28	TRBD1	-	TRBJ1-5	TGTGCCAGCAGTAAAATCAGGGGGCGGTTGTCTCAGCCCCAGCATTTT	CASSKIRGRLSQPQHF
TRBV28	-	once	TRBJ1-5	TGTGCCAGCAGTCCCCGAGTGATCAATCAGCCCCGGCATTTT	CASSPRVINQPRHF
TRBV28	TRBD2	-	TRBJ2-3	TGTGCCAGCAGTTTCGGCCTAGCGGGAGTAGATACGCAGTATTTT	CASSFGLAGVDTQYF
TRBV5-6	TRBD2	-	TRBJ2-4	TGTGCCAGCACCAGGCTAGCGGGAGTCGTGGGAAACATTCAGTACTTC	CASTRLAGVVGNIQYF
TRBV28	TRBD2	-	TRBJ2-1	TGTGCCAGCAGCTTTTCGTTCGGGACTAGTGACTATGAGCAGTTCTTC	CASSFSFGTSDYEQFF
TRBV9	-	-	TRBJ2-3	TGTGCCAGCAGCCCCTCCCCGGGTGTGACAGATACGCAGTATTTT	CASSPSPGVTDTQYF
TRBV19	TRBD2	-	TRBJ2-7	TGTGCCAGTAGTGGATTAGCGGGGGGCACCTACGAGCAGTACTTC	CASSGLAGGTYEQYF
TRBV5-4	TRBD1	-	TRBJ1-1	TGTGCCAGCAGCCAGGGACAGGGAAGAACTGAAGCTTTCTTT	CASSQGQGRTEAFF
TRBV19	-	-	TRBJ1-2	TGTGCCAGTAGTATTTTCCAATCGAAGCTGGGATATGGCTACACCTTC	CASSIFQSKLGYGYTF
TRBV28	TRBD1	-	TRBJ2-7	TGTGCCAGCAGTAAAGGACAGGGAGTCAACGAGCAGTACTTC	CASSKGQGVNEQYF
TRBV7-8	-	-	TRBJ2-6	TGTGCCAGCAGCGCTGTATGGTTTACACAAAGTCGGGCCAACGTCCTGACTTTC	CASSAVWFTQSRANVLTF
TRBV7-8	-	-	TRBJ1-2	TGTGCCAGCAGCCCCTGGGGAGGGGTCTTTAACTATGGCTACACCTTC	CASSPWGGVFNYGYTF
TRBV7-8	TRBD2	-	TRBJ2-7	TGTGCCAGCAGCTTAGGGGAGGGCGGGAGAGGGTACGAGCAGTACTTC	CASSLGEGGRGYEQYF
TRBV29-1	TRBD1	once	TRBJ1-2	TGCAGCGTCGAACAGGGGGACTATGGCTACACCTTC	CSVEQGDYGYTF
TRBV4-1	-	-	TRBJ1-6	TGCGCCAGCAGCCAAGCGATGGGCCCGGGGTCACCCCTCCACTTT	CASSQAMGPGSPLHF
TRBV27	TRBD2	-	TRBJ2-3	TGTGCCAGCAGCTCACCGGGACTAGCGGGGACCACAGATACGCAGTATTTT	CASSSPGLAGTTDTQYF
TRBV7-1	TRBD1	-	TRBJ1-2	TGTGCCAGCAGCTTCGGAACAGGGGGACCTAACTATGGCTACACCTTC	CASSFGTGGPNYGYTF
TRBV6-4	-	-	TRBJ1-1	TGTGCCAGCCGAAATACTGACAGACCTACGGAAGCTTTCTTT	CASRNTDRPTEAFF
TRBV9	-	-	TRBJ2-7	TGTGCCAGCAGCGTGAGTGGGGGCCCACACGAGCAGTACTTC	CASSVSGGPHEQYF
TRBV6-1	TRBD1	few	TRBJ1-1	TGTGCCAGCAGTGAGACAGGGGCCCCCACTTCGGAAGCTTTCTTT	CASSETGAPTSEAFF
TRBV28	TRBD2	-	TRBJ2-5	TGTGCCAGCCGAGGAGCTAGCGGGAGGGCTAACCAAGAGACCCAGTACTTC	CASRGASGRANQETQYF